The 25 T cell receptor beta chains reported below all come from one sample, sequenced in a study of blood T cell repertoires in COVID-19. Sequencing was performed with immunoSEQ multiplex PCR; in TCRdb, only in-frame clones are kept and a portion is missing. The table has around 130,000 clones, more than 85% seen once; the top ten hold 5% to 6%. Sequenced input: peripheral blood. The receptors come from a human donor in a cohort sampled during active COVID-19.

This chain's CDR3 is CASKLTGGSGNTIYF. The DNA for the CDR3 is TGTGCCAGCAAGCTGACAGGGGGCTCGGGAAACACCATATATTTT. This sequence joins TRBV28 and TRBJ1-3, with 10 bases matching TRBD1. The V and J ends lost 7 bases and 4 bases, in that order; junction bases with no gene match: 7. Germline-derived CDR1 and CDR2 are MDHEN and SYDVKM. The CDR3 sequence is 15 residues long.

The V call is TRBV29-1, the J call TRBJ2-7; D is unclear. Germline V gene lookup returns CDR1 SQVTM and CDR2 ANQGSEA. V lost 4 bases, J lost 0 bases, and 16 bases lay in between. CDR3 length equals 15 residues. The CDR3 loop reads CSVGPRTLSSYEQYF. CDR3 DNA: TGCAGCGTTGGCCCCCGCACGCTTAGCTCCTACGAGCAGTACTTC.

The J gene is TRBJ2-3, the V gene TRBV10-1; D is perhaps TRBD1 (5 bases). This CDR3 has 14 residues. The ends were cut back, 2 bases at V and 3 bases at J, with 9 bases in the middle. Germline CDR1 reads WNHNN; CDR2 reads SYGVQD (reference sequence). The CDR3 nucleotides read TGCGCCAGCAGTGAGGAGACAGATACAGATACGCAGTATTTT. Protein sequence: CASSEETDTDTQYF.

The chain joins TRBV4-1 to TRBJ1-2; weak D call: TRBD1 (5 bases). V lost 4 bases to trimming and J lost 0 bases, with 15 bases between them. Germline V lookup: CDR1 MGHRA, CDR2 YSYEKL. The CDR3 runs 16 residues. CDR3 loop: CASSLQQVSPNYGYTF. CDR3 DNA sequence: TGCGCCAGCAGCCTCCAACAGGTTTCCCCTAACTATGGCTACACCTTC.

This clone came up once. The rearrangement uses TRBV29-1 and TRBJ2-4; the D is unclear. The CDR3 is 15 residues long. The germline V and J ends were trimmed by 5 bases and 1 base, with 15 bases remaining between them. Per germline, CDR1 SQVTM and CDR2 ANQGSEA. The CDR3 sequence is CSVFDVGRAKNIQYF. CDR3 in DNA: TGCAGCGTTTTTGACGTTGGCAGGGCCAAAAACATTCAGTACTTC.

The V and J genes are TRBV18 and TRBJ1-3, with 7 nucleotides matching TRBD1. The germline gives CDR1 KGHSH, CDR2 LQKENI. The J segment lost 4 bases and the V segment lost 4 bases, leaving 1 base of the junction unmatched. This CDR3 comprises 13 residues. The CDR3 loop is CASSLDRGNTIYF. CDR3 sequence (DNA): TGTGCCAGCTCACTGGACAGGGGAAACACCATATATTTT.

The CDR3 sequence is CASSPDRGLVEKLFF. In DNA, the CDR3 is TGCGCCAGCAGCCCCGACAGGGGGCTGGTTGAAAAACTGTTTTTT. The V gene is TRBV4-1, the J gene TRBJ1-4, with 10 bases fitting TRBD1. The CDR3 has 15 residues. J gave up 7 bases and V 4 bases, and 6 bases lay outside the gene matches. CDR1 and CDR2 (germline): MGHRA, YSYEKL.

The chain employs TRBV27 and TRBJ1-2, with TRBD1 matching 9 bases. Trimming removed 2 bases from V and 7 bases from J; junction bases left unmatched: 8. CDR1 and CDR2 (germline): MNHEY, SMNVEV (reference sequence). The CDR3 contains 15 residues. The CDR3 DNA reads TGTGCCAGCAGTTTAGGACAGGGGACGTCTGGTGGCTACACCTTC. Its translation is CASSLGQGTSGGYTF.

The chain links TRBV15 to TRBJ1-2; tentative D call: TRBD1 (5 bases). Germline V gives CDR1 LNHNV, CDR2 YYDKDF (reference sequence). The V end was cut by 0 bases, the J end by 8 bases, with 13 bases between. The CDR3 has 14 residues. As DNA, the CDR3 is TGTGCCACCAGCAGAGATCGGGGGGTCGGCGGCTACACCTTC. Its protein is CATSRDRGVGGYTF.

This clone was counted a single time. The CDR3 here is CASSEVTANQPQHF. CDR3 coding DNA: TGTGCCAGCAGTGAAGTAACAGCCAATCAGCCCCAGCATTTT. The chain recombines TRBV2 with TRBJ1-5, with D hard to call. The CDR3 spans 14 residues. The V end was cut by 1 base, the J end by 3 bases, with 7 bases between. CDR1 and CDR2 from the germline V gene are SNHLY and FYNNEI.

The count of this clone is one. The same CDR3 can be traced to other DNA sequences in this sample. This chain uses TRBV28 with TRBJ1-2; D call uncertain. Germline CDR1 is MDHEN and CDR2 is SYDVKM. The CDR3 loop spans 11 amino acids. Deletions cut 4 bases from V and 2 bases from J, with 2 bases between. The CDR3 DNA is TGTGCCAGCAGTTCGAACTATGGCTACACCTTC. It translates to CASSSNYGYTF.

This rearrangement joins TRBV7-9 to TRBJ2-4; TRBD1 might be the D (6 bases). Germline CDR1 SEHNR, CDR2 FQNEAQ (reference sequence). This CDR3 is built from 16 residues. V shed 4 bases and J shed 3 bases, with 16 bases lying between them. For the CDR3, the DNA is TGTGCCAGCAGCTCACAGGGAGAGGGGCACAAAAACATTCAGTACTTC. Protein sequence: CASSSQGEGHKNIQYF. The full variable domain, its missing parts supplied by reference TRBV7-9 and TRBJ2-4, is DTGVSQNPRHKITKRGQNVTFRCDPISEHNRLYWYRQTLGQGPEFLTYFQNEAQLEKSRLLSDRFSAERPKGSFSTLEIQRTEQGDSAMYLCASSSQGEGHKNIQYFGAGTRLSVL.

V usage is TRBV14 and J usage is TRBJ1-1, with TRBD1 matching 7 bases. Germline CDR1 is SGHDN and CDR2 is FVKESK. V gave up 2 bases and J gave up 2 bases; unmatched junction bases: 5. CDR3 length: 15 residues. CDR3 in amino acids: CASSQWGQINTEAFF. The CDR3, as DNA: TGTGCCAGCAGCCAATGGGGACAGATAAACACTGAAGCTTTCTTT.

This chain links TRBV4-1 with TRBJ1-1; 9 nucleotides match TRBD1. This CDR3 contains 17 residues. Germline assignment: CDR1 MGHRA and CDR2 YSYEKL. V gave up 0 bases and J gave up 5 bases; unmatched junction bases: 10. DNA for the CDR3: TGCGCCAGCAGCCAAGAGGGGACAGGGAGAGTAAGGACTGAAGCTTTCTTT. Residues: CASSQEGTGRVRTEAFF.

V usage is TRBV28 and J usage is TRBJ2-7; D is perhaps TRBD2 (7 bases). Germline CDR1 is MDHEN and CDR2 is SYDVKM. The CDR3 length is 15 residues. Trimming left V 1 base short and J 3 bases short, with 13 bases between. Written as DNA, the CDR3 is TGTGCCAGCAGTTTATCCAGGGAGGGGGTCTACGAGCAGTACTTC. Its translation: CASSLSREGVYEQYF.

The genes are TRBV6-6 and TRBJ1-6; possible D gene TRBD1, 5 bases. CDR1 MNHNY and CDR2 SVGAGI come from the germline V gene (reference sequence). The CDR3 totals 14 residues. Trimming pared 0 bases from V and 10 bases from J, leaving 10 bases between. The CDR3 DNA follows: TGTGCCAGCAGTTACTCGACAGTGAACTCACCCCTCCACTTT. Translating gives CASSYSTVNSPLHF.

The rearrangement uses TRBV6-6 and TRBJ1-6; 10 bases agree with TRBD1. Germline CDR1 and CDR2: MNHNY and SVGAGI (reference sequence). Trimming cost V 7 bases and J 2 bases; bases outside gene matches: 5. This CDR3 region has 16 residues. The CDR3 coding sequence is TGTGCCAGCACCTCGGGACAGGGGCCCTATAATTCACCCCTCCACTTT. Translation gives CASTSGQGPYNSPLHF.

This chain uses TRBV20-1 with TRBJ2-7; tentatively, D is TRBD2 (6 bases). Trimming left V 3 bases short and J 2 bases short, with 14 bases between. Germline assignment: CDR1 DFQATT and CDR2 SNEGSKA (reference sequence). The CDR3 spans 14 residues. CDR3 protein: CSASSGRKTYEQYF. For the CDR3, the DNA is TGCAGTGCTAGTAGCGGACGGAAGACCTACGAGCAGTACTTC.

This chain uses TRBV5-1 with TRBJ2-7; 7 nucleotides align to TRBD2. The V gene's germline CDR1 is SGHRS and CDR2 YFSETQ. CDR3 length: 15 residues. V shed 4 bases and J 0 bases; nucleotides not matched to a gene: 7. The CDR3 protein is CASSLSSGGSYEQYF. The CDR3 bases are TGCGCCAGCAGCCTCTCTAGCGGAGGCTCCTACGAGCAGTACTTC. Filled out from reference TRBV5-1 and TRBJ2-7, the complete variable domain reads KAGVTQTPRYLIKTRGQQVTLSCSPISGHRSVSWYQQTPGQGLQFLFEYFSETQRNKGNFPGRFSGRQFSNSRSEMNVSTLELGDSALYLCASSLSSGGSYEQYFGPGTRLTVT.

V usage is TRBV4-2 and J usage is TRBJ2-1; TRBD2 aligns across 15 bases. J was trimmed by 6 bases and V by 0 bases; bases with no gene match: 9. Germline V gives CDR1 LGHNA, CDR2 YNFKEQ. This CDR3 has 19 amino acids. CDR3 coding DNA: TGTGCCAGCAGCCAAGATGGGGGACTAGCGGGGGGCCCTAGCAATGAGCAGTTCTTC. Translating it yields CASSQDGGLAGGPSNEQFF.

The J gene is TRBJ2-5, the V gene TRBV27; 9 bases align to TRBD1. The junction had 13 bases not matched to a gene; V was cut back by 6 bases and J by 8 bases. The CDR3 is made up of 15 amino acids. Germline V CDR1 and CDR2: MNHEY, SMNVEV (reference sequence). In DNA form, the CDR3 reads TGTGCCAGCAGCTCGATCGGACAGGGGCGCGTTACCCAGTACTTC. Residues: CASSSIGQGRVTQYF.

This chain uses TRBV27 with TRBJ1-5, with a possible D match to TRBD1 (5 bases). V lost 1 base and J lost 6, with 16 bases in between. The length of the CDR3 is 16 residues. Per the germline V gene, CDR1 is MNHEY and CDR2 is SMNVEV (reference sequence). CDR3 region: CASSLFSQGKAQPQHF. The CDR3 bases are TGTGCCAGCAGTTTATTCTCTCAGGGTAAAGCTCAGCCCCAGCATTTT.

This clone was picked up a small number of times. The rearrangement joins TRBV7-2 to TRBJ2-5; 12 bases agree with TRBD2. V dropped 5 bases and J dropped 7; count of bases not matched to a gene: 8. The CDR3 spans 15 residues. Germline CDR1 is SGHTA and CDR2 is FQGNSA. In nucleotides, the CDR3 is TGTGCCAGCAGCGCACTAGCGGGGGGTGGGAGGACCCAGTACTTC. Translation: CASSALAGGGRTQYF.

This clone was found a few times. This chain connects TRBV5-1 to TRBJ2-5, with 9 bases matching TRBD2. The CDR3 spans 15 residues. With 3 bases clipped from V and 7 bases from J, the junction kept 10 bases outside the gene matches. CDR1 and CDR2 from the germline V gene are SGHRS and YFSETQ. DNA for the CDR3: TGCGCCAGCAGCTCTCAACCGGGACTAGCCGTGACCCAGTACTTC. It codes for CASSSQPGLAVTQYF.

V and J are TRBV9 and TRBJ1-1; 7 bases are shared with TRBD1. The germline CDR1 and CDR2 sequences are SGDLS and YYNGEE. This CDR3 is built from 12 residues. The V and J ends lost 2 bases and 8 bases, in that order; junction bases with no gene match: 3. In nucleotides, the CDR3 is TGTGCCAGCAGCGTTCGGACAGGCGAAGCTTTCTTT. This translates into CASSVRTGEAFF. Full variable domain (rest looked up from reference TRBV9 and TRBJ1-1): DSGVTQTPKHLITATGQRVTLRCSPRSGDLSVYWYQQSLDQGLQFLIQYYNGEERAKGNILERFSAQQFPDLHSELNLSSLELGDSALYFCASSVRTGEAFFGQGTRLTVV.